The present T cell receptor (beta chain) was sequenced within a study of CD8+CD57+ T cells in acquired aplastic anemia. Whole-study findings and limits: Almost 30 CD8+ CDR3 sequences occurred in both the patients and the controls.

Comment on this clonotype: Its specificity is not known.

Genomic DNA served as template for TCR beta VDJ and CDR3 profiling. One entry per CDR3 protein, called by TCRdb with MiXCR from the reads. The table records around 130,000 distinct CDR3 sequences, under 60% of them present only once. By flow cytometry, patients selected for sequencing had shown an expansion of CD8+CD57+ cells. Among the patients, none had received any therapy at the time of blood sampling. V shed 2 bases and J shed 4 bases, with 7 bases lying between them. The germline V gene encodes CDR1 KGHDR and CDR2 SFDVKD. The CDR3 totals 13 residues. This TCR came from a human donor with aplastic anemia. The J gene is TRBJ2-5, the V gene TRBV24-1, with D possibly matching TRBD1 (6 bases). Sequencing input: sorted CD4+, CD8+, or CD8+CD57+ T cells (not recorded which) from PBMCs. This CDR3 reads CATSDWDTETQYF. The CDR3 DNA reads TGTGCCACCAGTGATTGGGACACAGAGACCCAGTACTTC.